The following is a T cell receptor (beta chain) sequence with its context. Sequencing used immunoSEQ multiplex PCR; TCRdb keeps in-frame clones, though not all of them. The data show fewer than 12,000 clones, with 79% seen just once and about 16% held by the top ten. This record comes from a study of cytotoxic CD8 clonotypes in ibrutinib-treated CLL. Deletions cut 6 bases from V and 12 bases from J, with 16 bases between. CDR1 and CDR2 (germline): KGHSH, LQKENI. The CDR3 contains 12 residues. The source of this sequence is a human donor with chronic lymphocytic leukemia. This chain links TRBV18 with TRBJ2-3, with TRBD2 as a possible D gene (6 bases). The specimen comprised PBMCs, sampled at disease progression, from a patient treated with ibrutinib. The CDR3 spells CASSPLRDSQYF. CDR3 DNA: TGTGCCAGCTCCCCCCTGAGGGACTCTCAGTATTTT.